Here is one TCR beta chain with its context. Its antigen is undetermined. The entry originates in a study of blood T cells in healthy people across ages. General study results and limits: Because donor CMV status was unknown, expanded clonotype changes were possibly confounded.

Next came a second PCR, run for about 7 to 11 cycles, which used a sample-barcoded 5' primer along with a J-beta primer mix. TCRdb passed the 5' RACE reads through MiXCR, listing each CDR3 protein once. The table includes 1.5 million to 2 million distinct CDR3 sequences, roughly 52% detected once. Input material: blood. The origin of this receptor is a woman in her forties in good health.

In DNA form, the CDR3 reads TGTGCCAGCAGTTATCGAAGGGGACAGGGGTTGTACGAGCAGTACTTC. Protein product: CASSYRRGQGLYEQYF. V gene TRBV6-5 combines with J gene TRBJ2-7; TRBD1 agrees at 10 bases. Trimming cost V 3 bases and J 4 bases; bases outside gene matches: 9. The CDR3 sequence is 16 residues long. Germline loops: CDR1 MNHEY, CDR2 SVGAGI.